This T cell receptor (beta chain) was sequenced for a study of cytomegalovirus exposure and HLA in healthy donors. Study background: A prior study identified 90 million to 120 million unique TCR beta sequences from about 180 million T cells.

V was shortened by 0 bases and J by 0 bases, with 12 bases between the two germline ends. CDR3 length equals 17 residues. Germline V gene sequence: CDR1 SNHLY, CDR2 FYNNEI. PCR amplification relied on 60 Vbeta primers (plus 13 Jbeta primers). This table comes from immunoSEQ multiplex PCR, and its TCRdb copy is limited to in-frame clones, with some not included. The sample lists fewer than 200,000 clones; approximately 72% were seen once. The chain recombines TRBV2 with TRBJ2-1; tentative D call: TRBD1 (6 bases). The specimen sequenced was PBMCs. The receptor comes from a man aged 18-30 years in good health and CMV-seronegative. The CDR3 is CASSEASTGSSYNEQFF. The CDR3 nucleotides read TGTGCCAGCAGTGAAGCGAGTACAGGGTCCTCCTACAATGAGCAGTTCTTC.